A single sample is the source of the 29 T cell receptor beta chains below, sequenced in a study of blood T cell repertoires in COVID-19. Profiled with immunoSEQ multiplex PCR; TCRdb holds only in-frame clones, not every one. Of 300,000 or so clones detected, around 86% appear once; the ten largest clones hold 1.5% to 2%. The material sequenced was peripheral blood. The source is a woman aged 45 to 65 with acute or convalescent COVID-19.

This chain joins TRBV27 and TRBJ1-6, with D maybe TRBD1 (6 bases). Germline CDR1 and CDR2: MNHEY and SMNVEV (reference sequence). The V end was cut by 5 bases, the J end by 0 bases, with 14 bases between. The CDR3 length is 17 residues. The CDR3, as DNA: TGTGCCAGCAGTCCGGAGACAGGCTACTCCTATAATTCACCCCTCCACTTT. This sequence encodes CASSPETGYSYNSPLHF.

This clone was counted between two and nine times. This chain joins TRBV24-1 and TRBJ2-2; D gene uncertain. The V end was cut by 0 bases, the J end by 1 base, with 8 bases between. Germline CDR1 and CDR2: KGHDR and SFDVKD. The CDR3 loop spans 16 amino acids. CDR3 DNA sequence: TGTGCCACCAGTGATTTGATGCCAGTGAACACCGGGGAGCTGTTTTTT. As protein: CATSDLMPVNTGELFF.

The chain recombines TRBV29-1 with TRBJ1-3, with D unresolved. The CDR3 has 12 amino acids. The germline CDR1 and CDR2 sequences are SQVTM and ANQGSEA. V lost 2 bases, J lost 4 bases, and 6 bases lay in between. CDR3 residues: CSVELKGNTIYF. For the CDR3, the DNA is TGCAGCGTTGAACTAAAAGGAAACACCATATATTTT.

The chain employs TRBV19 and TRBJ2-3; no definite D call. V was pared by 3 bases and J by 1 base, with 5 bases between. Germline V CDR1 and CDR2: LNHDA, SQIVND (reference sequence). This CDR3 spans 13 amino acids. CDR3 protein: CASSISGTDTQYF. Written as DNA, the CDR3 is TGTGCCAGTAGTATTTCCGGCACAGATACGCAGTATTTT.

This clone was observed a few times. The CDR3 bases are TGTGCCAGCAGCAGACTGACAGACTCCTACGAGCAGTACTTC. Translated: CASSRLTDSYEQYF. V usage is TRBV5-4 and J usage is TRBJ2-7; D might be TRBD1 (5 bases). V was cut by 4 bases and J by 0 bases, with 11 bases left in between. CDR1 is SGHNT, CDR2 YYREEE, per germline (reference sequence). This CDR3 is 14 amino acids long.

The rearrangement joins TRBV11-1 to TRBJ2-1, with 8 bases identical to TRBD2. This CDR3 contains 16 residues. CDR1 is SGHAT and CDR2 is FQDESV in the germline V gene (reference sequence). J gave up 7 bases and V 4 bases, and 12 bases lay outside the gene matches. The CDR3 reads CASSWRAGGVGNEQFF. The CDR3 DNA is TGTGCCAGCAGCTGGCGGGCGGGAGGTGTTGGTAATGAGCAGTTCTTC.

The V and J genes are TRBV29-1 and TRBJ2-1; 14 bases align to TRBD2. Germline V gives CDR1 SQVTM, CDR2 ANQGSEA. Trimming at V came to 5 bases and at J to 0 bases, leaving 3 bases not matched to a gene. The CDR3 totals 16 residues. Here the CDR3 DNA reads TGCAGCGTTCATGGGACTAGCGGGAGCTCCTACAATGAGCAGTTCTTC. As protein: CSVHGTSGSSYNEQFF.

This clone was seen a few times. V usage is TRBV27 and J usage is TRBJ2-7, with D possibly TRBD2 on 6 matching bases. The V end was cut by 5 bases, the J end by 7 bases, with 18 bases between. The CDR3 covers 14 residues. Per germline, CDR1 MNHEY and CDR2 SMNVEV (reference sequence). The CDR3 DNA follows: TGTGCCAGCAGTACCCCGGACGGGGCGGGGGAGCAGTACTTC. Protein sequence: CASSTPDGAGEQYF.

This chain links TRBV6-5 with TRBJ2-3, with 7 bases aligning to TRBD2. This CDR3 spans 15 amino acids. Germline CDR1 reads MNHEY; CDR2 reads SVGAGI. The junction had 6 bases not matched to a gene; V was cut back by 2 bases and J by 4 bases. Written as DNA, the CDR3 is TGTGCCAGCAGTTACGACGGCCGGGAGGCAGATACGCAGTATTTT. It is translated as CASSYDGREADTQYF.

The chain employs TRBV11-2 and TRBJ1-6, with TRBD1 identical over 9 bases. Germline lookup yields CDR1 SGHAT and CDR2 FQNNGV. This CDR3 region has 17 residues. Unmatched junction bases numbered 5, after V lost 5 bases and J lost 0 bases. CDR3 residues: CASSRTGGGSYNSPLHF. CDR3 in DNA: TGTGCCAGCAGCCGTACAGGGGGCGGCTCCTATAATTCACCCCTCCACTTT.

The V call is TRBV6-1, the J call TRBJ1-1; D remains unclear. V lost 0 bases to trimming and J lost 5 bases, with 13 bases between them. Germline lookup yields CDR1 MNHNS and CDR2 SASEGT. The CDR3 runs 15 residues. CDR3 nucleotides: TGTGCCAGCAGTGAAGCGCTTCTGGGAGGGACTGAAGCTTTCTTT. It is translated as CASSEALLGGTEAFF.

V usage is TRBV18 and J usage is TRBJ2-5; D remains unclear. Germline V lookup: CDR1 KGHSH, CDR2 LQKENI. Trimming pared 1 base from V and 2 bases from J, leaving 8 bases between. The CDR3 runs 14 residues. The DNA for the CDR3 is TGTGCCAGCTCACCACGGTCCACTCAAGAGACCCAGTACTTC. It specifies CASSPRSTQETQYF.

The chain employs TRBV18 and TRBJ2-7; D is possibly TRBD2 (6 bases). CDR3 length: 14 residues. Per the germline V gene, CDR1 is KGHSH and CDR2 is LQKENI. The V and J ends lost 0 bases and 6 bases respectively, with 12 bases between them. CDR3 protein: CASSPPISGSEQYF. The CDR3 nucleotides read TGTGCCAGCTCACCACCGATATCCGGGAGCGAGCAGTACTTC.

The rearrangement links TRBV27 to TRBJ1-1, with D perhaps matching TRBD1 (5 bases). The CDR3 extends over 15 amino acids. In germline, CDR1 is MNHEY, CDR2 SMNVEV (reference sequence). Trimming cost V 7 bases and J 0 bases, with 15 bases left between them. This chain's CDR3 is CASIPLAGMNTEAFF. The CDR3 DNA is TGTGCCAGCATTCCCCTGGCAGGGATGAACACTGAAGCTTTCTTT.

The J gene is TRBJ2-5, the V gene TRBV7-3; tentative D call: TRBD2 (5 bases). CDR1 and CDR2 from the germline V gene are SGHTA and FQGTGA. Trimming shortened V by 4 bases and J by 3 bases, and 9 bases separated the two germline ends. This CDR3 has 13 residues. The CDR3 protein is CASSYGREETQYF. The CDR3 DNA reads as TGTGCCAGCAGCTACGGGCGGGAAGAGACCCAGTACTTC.

V is TRBV6-2 or TRBV6-3 and J is TRBJ2-1; 15 nucleotides agree with TRBD2. Trimming took 5 bases from V and 0 from J; bases not matched to a gene: 5. There are 18 residues in the CDR3. Germline V gene sequence: CDR1 MNHEY, CDR2 SVGEGT. In nucleotides, the CDR3 is TGTGCCAGCAGTCCCGGACTAGCGGGAGGGCCCTCCTACAATGAGCAGTTCTTC. It specifies CASSPGLAGGPSYNEQFF.

The chain is built from TRBV7-2 and TRBJ2-3; 9 nucleotides match TRBD2. Germline CDR1 SGHTA, CDR2 FQGNSA. Losses at the gene ends were 2 bases for V and 2 bases for J; bases not matched to a gene: 11. The CDR3 is 18 amino acids. CDR3 bases: TGTGCCAGCAGCTTATTGCCCCAGAGCGGGAGGCACACAGATACGCAGTATTTT. Translation: CASSLLPQSGRHTDTQYF.

The chain links TRBV6-5 to TRBJ1-1; 7 nucleotides match TRBD1. The V and J ends lost 0 bases and 11 bases, in that order; junction bases with no gene match: 3. The germline V gene has CDR1 MNHEY and CDR2 SVGAGI. CDR3 length: 12 residues. CDR3 region: CASSYSGTVAFF. For the CDR3, the DNA is TGTGCCAGCAGTTACTCCGGGACAGTCGCTTTCTTT.

The gene calls are TRBV6-5 and TRBJ2-7, with 10 bases identical to TRBD1. The V segment lost 6 bases and the J segment 3 bases; nucleotides outside the gene matches: 8. This CDR3 is 15 amino acids long. Per germline, CDR1 MNHEY and CDR2 SVGAGI. As DNA, the CDR3 is TGTGCCAGCAGACCTATCCGGGACAGGGGCTACGAGCAGTACTTC. Encoded protein: CASRPIRDRGYEQYF.

A few counts support this clone. This chain links TRBV28 with TRBJ2-7; the match to TRBD2 covers 11 bases. The CDR3 sequence is 15 residues long. Germline CDR1 reads MDHEN; CDR2 reads SYDVKM. The junction had 8 bases not matched to a gene; V was cut back by 5 bases and J by 5 bases. CDR3 nucleotides: TGTGCCAGCAGTCCAATAGCGGGAGGGCCCGACGAGCAGTACTTC. It encodes CASSPIAGGPDEQYF.

The chain has TRBV24-1 and TRBJ2-5, with TRBD1 as a possible D gene (6 bases). Germline CDR1 and CDR2: KGHDR and SFDVKD. V was trimmed by 3 bases and J by 0 bases, leaving 16 bases between them. The length of the CDR3 is 17 residues. The DNA of the CDR3 is TGTGCCACCAGTGATACCCGTCGACAGGACAACCAAGAGACCCAGTACTTC. It specifies CATSDTRRQDNQETQYF.

The V gene is TRBV18, the J gene TRBJ1-4; 7 nucleotides align to TRBD1. Germline CDR1 is KGHSH and CDR2 is LQKENI. The CDR3 sequence is 15 residues long. Trimming took 3 bases from V and 4 from J; bases not matched to a gene: 5. As DNA, the CDR3 is TGTGCCAGCTCACCCCCGGGACAGTTTAATGAAAAACTGTTTTTT. Translating gives CASSPPGQFNEKLFF. Using reference TRBV18 and TRBJ1-4 for the parts outside the CDR3, the full variable domain is NAGVMQNPRHLVRRRGQEARLRCSPMKGHSHVYWYRQLPEEGLKFMVYLQKENIIDESGMPKERFSAEFPKEGPSILRIQQVVRGDSAAYFCASSPPGQFNEKLFFGSGTQLSVL.

This clone was detected a few times. The chain couples TRBV7-3 to TRBJ2-7, with TRBD2 as a possible D gene (6 bases). Germline CDR1 is SGHTA and CDR2 is FQGTGA. Trimming took off 0 bases at V and 6 bases at J, with 18 bases between the two ends. The CDR3 contains 16 residues. CDR3 in amino acids: CASSLTGGSRRSEQYF. Here the CDR3 DNA reads TGTGCCAGCAGCTTAACGGGAGGTTCCCGGAGATCCGAGCAGTACTTC.

Only a few counts were recorded for this clone. The V gene is TRBV6-1, the J gene TRBJ1-6; unclear D gene. The germline V gene encodes CDR1 MNHNS and CDR2 SASEGT. The CDR3 length is 16 residues. V lost 6 bases and J lost 8, with 20 bases in between. For the CDR3, the DNA is TGTGCCAGCAGGGAACCCGGACCGTGGGAGTATTCACCCCTCCACTTT. Protein sequence: CASREPGPWEYSPLHF.

This rearrangement joins TRBV7-9 to TRBJ2-5, with TRBD1 as a possible D gene (6 bases). Germline CDR1 and CDR2: SEHNR and FQNEAQ (reference sequence). This CDR3 comprises 11 residues. Trimming shortened V by 8 bases and J by 5 bases, and 9 bases separated the two germline ends. CDR3 in amino acids: CASGQGETQYF. The CDR3 DNA reads as TGTGCCAGCGGGCAGGGGGAGACCCAGTACTTC.

J is TRBJ1-2 and V is TRBV19, with TRBD1 matching 7 bases. From germline, CDR1 is LNHDA and CDR2 SQIVND (reference sequence). This CDR3 is built from 15 residues. Germline trimming cut 1 base from V and 4 bases from J; bases unmatched to any gene: 6. The CDR3 bases are TGTGCCAGTAGTATAGCCGGGACAGAGGTCTATGGCTACACCTTC. The encoded protein is CASSIAGTEVYGYTF. The whole variable domain, remainder taken from reference TRBV19 and TRBJ1-2, is DGGITQSPKYLFRKEGQNVTLSCEQNLNHDAMYWYRQDPGQGLRLIYYSQIVNDFQKGDIAEGYSVSREKKESFPLTVTSAQKNPTAFYLCASSIAGTEVYGYTFGSGTRLTVV.

V and J are TRBV7-9 and TRBJ2-7; the match to TRBD2 covers 7 bases. The CDR3 has 14 residues. With 5 bases clipped from V and 5 bases from J, the junction kept 9 bases outside the gene matches. Germline CDR1 is SEHNR and CDR2 is FQNEAQ (reference sequence). The CDR3 region has the DNA TGTGCCAGCAGCCCACCGACGGGAGGAGACGAGCAGTACTTC. This codes for CASSPPTGGDEQYF. Full variable domain (missing parts from reference TRBV7-9 and TRBJ2-7): DTGVSQNPRHKITKRGQNVTFRCDPISEHNRLYWYRQTLGQGPEFLTYFQNEAQLEKSRLLSDRFSAERPKGSFSTLEIQRTEQGDSAMYLCASSPPTGGDEQYFGPGTRLTVT.

In this sample, this clone turned up once. The V gene is TRBV6-5, the J gene TRBJ1-2; D possibly corresponds to TRBD1 (6 bases). From germline, CDR1 is MNHEY and CDR2 SVGAGI. This CDR3 is 14 amino acids long. V dropped 4 bases and J dropped 8 bases, with 17 bases sitting between them. CDR3 bases: TGTGCCAGCAGTTGGATACAGGGAAAAAAGGGCTACACCTTC. Protein: CASSWIQGKKGYTF.

The chain joins TRBV28 to TRBJ2-5; 9 positions match TRBD2. Germline V lookup: CDR1 MDHEN, CDR2 SYDVKM. V trimming: 6 bases; J trimming: 4 bases; junction bases outside the gene matches: 12. This CDR3 comprises 16 residues. The CDR3 reads CASSDSGGGGLETQYF. The CDR3 coding sequence is TGTGCCAGCAGCGATAGCGGGGGAGGAGGTTTAGAGACCCAGTACTTC. Together with reference TRBV28 and TRBJ2-5, the CDR3 gives the full variable domain: DVKVTQSSRYLVKRTGEKVFLECVQDMDHENMFWYRQDPGLGLRLIYFSYDVKMKEKGDIPEGYSVSREKKERFSLILESASTNQTSMYLCASSDSGGGGLETQYFGPGTRLLVL.